The 5 T cell receptor beta chains given below trace back to one sample, sequenced in a study of CXCR3-negative and CXCR3-positive naive CD8 T cells. The TRB cDNA libraries were prepared by 5' RACE with UMI labels. Reanalyzing the 5' RACE reads, TCRdb keeps one entry per CDR3 protein, without DNA. The sample totals approximately 47,000 distinct CDR3 sequences. The source material was naive CXCR3- CD8+ T cells from blood. Noted subset: CD45RO-CCR7+CD27+CD95- naive CD8+ T cells lacking CXCR3 (TNR3-). These TCRs come from a human donor in good health. Some clones in this sample may be carry-over from other donors' samples.

The genes are TRBV12-3 or TRBV12-4 and TRBJ1-1; no DNA is available, so the TRBD1 call from TCRdb remains unchecked. The CDR3 extends over 14 amino acids. The CDR3 reads CASSQTGVNTEAFF.

This chain joins TRBV5-5 and TRBJ2-1; TCRdb designates TRBD2, a call that cannot be tested without DNA. The germline gives CDR1 SGHKS, CDR2 YYEKEE (reference sequence). The CDR3 totals 16 residues. CDR3: CASSLVGLAGNNEQFF. The full variable domain, its missing parts supplied by reference TRBV5-5 and TRBJ2-1, is DAGVTQSPTHLIKTRGQQVTLRCSPISGHKSVSWYQQVLGQGPQFIFQYYEKEERGRGNFPDRFSARQFPNYSSELNVNALLLGDSALYLCASSLVGLAGNNEQFFGPGTRLTVL.

V is TRBV7-9 and J is TRBJ2-7; TCRdb's D call, TRBD2, is unchecked because there is no DNA. Germline values: CDR1 SEHNR, CDR2 FQNEAQ (reference sequence). The CDR3 runs 16 residues. Here the CDR3 reads CASSPSGTRKIYEQYF.

The rearrangement uses TRBV5-1 and TRBJ2-7; TCRdb lists TRBD2, though no DNA is available to test this call. Germline CDR1 and CDR2: SGHRS and YFSETQ. The CDR3 runs 14 residues. CDR3 region: CASSLEAGSYEQYF. The variable domain in full, with the rest retrieved from reference TRBV5-1 and TRBJ2-7, is KAGVTQTPRYLIKTRGQQVTLSCSPISGHRSVSWYQQTPGQGLQFLFEYFSETQRNKGNFPGRFSGRQFSNSRSEMNVSTLELGDSALYLCASSLEAGSYEQYFGPGTRLTVT.

J is TRBJ2-7 and V is TRBV7-2; the TCRdb D gene call, TRBD1, has no DNA to confirm it. Germline-derived CDR1 and CDR2 are SGHTA and FQGNSA. CDR3 length equals 14 residues. The CDR3 sequence is CASSFGRGAYEQYF.